A selection of T cell receptor beta chains follows, all from one sample in a study of T cell responses to AZD1222 COVID-19 vaccine. Only in-frame clones appear in the TCRdb table, and some are missing; sequencing was by immunoSEQ multiplex PCR. The sample contains tens of thousands of clones, about 83% of which appear only once. This material consisted of peripheral blood, taken on day 0 of AZD1222 vaccination. Receptors were obtained from an adult in good health. The CDR3 runs from the conserved cysteine through the conserved F or W. D genes are given only for firm matches. Where a row states a size, it is once, few, many or the class of an expanded clone; other rows omit it.

j_gene	v_gene	abundance	d_gene	CDR3aa	CDR3nt
TRBJ2-1	TRBV5-1	.	TRBD2	CASSPIPTSGGLTYNEQFF	TGCGCCAGCAGCCCAATACCGACTAGCGGGGGTTTAACTTACAATGAGCAGTTCTTC
TRBJ1-4	TRBV6-6	.	TRBD1	CASSKDRGGGKLFF	TGTGCCAGCAGTAAGGACAGGGGCGGTGGAAAACTGTTTTTT
TRBJ2-2	TRBV28	.	.	CASSKTGANTGELFF	TGTGCCAGCAGTAAAACGGGCGCGAACACCGGGGAGCTGTTTTTT
TRBJ2-1	TRBV10-3	.	TRBD2	CAISPGLAGPGSEQFF	TGTGCCATCAGCCCGGGACTAGCGGGTCCCGGGAGTGAGCAGTTCTTC
TRBJ2-1	TRBV6-5	.	.	CASRGRDLGQFF	TGTGCCAGCCGAGGGCGGGACTTGGGGCAGTTCTTC
TRBJ1-5	TRBV19	.	.	CASSIGGGQPQHF	TGTGCCAGTAGTATTGGTGGAGGCCAGCCCCAGCATTTT
TRBJ2-2	TRBV2	.	TRBD1	CASRPSDRPLTGELFF	TGTGCCAGCAGGCCCTCGGACAGGCCACTGACCGGGGAGCTGTTTTTT
TRBJ1-1	TRBV5-1	.	.	CASSLGYRDTEAFF	TGCGCCAGCAGCTTGGGATACAGGGACACTGAAGCTTTCTTT
TRBJ1-4	TRBV4-1	once	.	CASSLGLASEKLFF	TGCGCCAGCAGCCTTGGACTGGCTAGCGAAAAACTGTTTTTT
TRBJ1-6	TRBV9	.	TRBD1	CASSVGDRPNSPLHF	TGTGCCAGCAGCGTAGGGGACAGGCCCAATTCACCCCTCCACTTT
TRBJ2-7	TRBV30	.	TRBD2	CAWTLRQYTGTSNYEQYF	TGTGCCTGGACCCTACGACAGTATACCGGGACTAGTAATTACGAGCAGTACTTC
TRBJ1-2	TRBV5-1	.	.	CASSLGGRGYTF	TGCGCCAGCAGCTTGGGCGGCCGGGGCTACACCTTC
TRBJ2-1	TRBV14	.	TRBD1	CASSQGMTGGGNEQFF	TGTGCCAGCAGCCAAGGCATGACAGGGGGTGGGAATGAGCAGTTCTTC
TRBJ2-1	TRBV7-9	few	TRBD2	CASSLGDFSGSQQFF	TGTGCCAGCAGCTTAGGGGACTTTAGCGGGTCACAGCAGTTCTTC
TRBJ1-4	TRBV28	once	.	CASSTPGFNEKLFF	TGTGCCAGCAGTACCCCAGGTTTCAATGAAAAACTGTTTTTT
TRBJ1-2	TRBV3-1/TRBV3-2	.	.	CASSQGTGDYGYTF	TGTGCCAGCAGCCAAGGAACCGGGGACTATGGCTACACCTTC
TRBJ1-5	TRBV24-1	few	.	CATSDTNQPQHF	TGTGCCACCAGTGATACCAATCAGCCCCAGCATTTT
TRBJ2-7	TRBV28	.	.	CASSTWVDTLTYEQYF	TGTGCCAGCAGCACCTGGGTGGACACTTTAACCTACGAGCAGTACTTC
TRBJ1-6	TRBV5-1	.	.	CASSLGAGMGSPLHF	TGCGCCAGCAGCTTGGGGGCCGGTATGGGATCACCCCTCCACTTT
TRBJ1-3	TRBV18	.	.	CASSPFKGVDGNTIYF	TGTGCCAGCTCACCATTCAAAGGGGTGGACGGAAACACCATATATTTT
TRBJ1-1	TRBV5-1	.	TRBD1	CASRQGAGNTEAFF	TGCGCCAGCAGGCAGGGGGCGGGGAACACTGAAGCTTTCTTT
TRBJ2-1	TRBV28	.	TRBD1	CATVLGTGRDEQFF	TGTGCCACCGTACTCGGGACAGGAAGGGATGAGCAGTTCTTC
TRBJ1-6	TRBV15	.	.	CATSREIWTPLHF	TGTGCCACCAGCAGAGAAATATGGACACCCCTCCACTTT
TRBJ2-1	TRBV10-3	.	TRBD2	CAIRGAGGHPEQFF	TGTGCCATCAGAGGAGCGGGGGGGCATCCTGAGCAGTTCTTC
TRBJ1-3	TRBV30	.	.	CAWSRQAISGNTIYF	TGTGCCTGGAGTAGACAGGCCATCTCTGGAAACACCATATATTTT
TRBJ2-7	TRBV2	.	.	CASSEALRAYEQYF	TGTGCCAGCAGTGAAGCGCTTCGGGCCTACGAGCAGTACTTC
TRBJ2-1	TRBV18	.	TRBD2	CASSPLLLAANNEQFF	TGTGCCAGCTCACCACTCTTACTAGCGGCTAACAATGAGCAGTTCTTC
TRBJ1-4	TRBV5-4	.	.	CASSPGRDEYEKLFF	TGTGCCAGCAGCCCTGGCAGGGACGAATATGAAAAACTGTTTTTT
TRBJ2-1	TRBV7-6	.	TRBD2	CASTPLGIAGNNEQFF	TGTGCCAGCACTCCTCTCGGGATAGCGGGGAACAATGAGCAGTTCTTC
TRBJ1-1	TRBV4-2	few	.	CASSQDSKNTEAFF	TGTGCCAGCAGCCAAGATTCGAAGAACACTGAAGCTTTCTTT
TRBJ1-1	TRBV20-1	once	TRBD1	CSASLGGMGTEAFF	TGCAGTGCTAGTTTAGGGGGCATGGGCACTGAAGCTTTCTTT
TRBJ2-3	TRBV6-5	once	TRBD2	CASSPIAGPTDTQYF	TGTGCCAGCAGTCCTATAGCGGGCCCCACAGATACGCAGTATTTT
TRBJ2-5	TRBV5-1	few	.	CASSFNQETQYF	TGCGCCAGCAGCTTTAATCAAGAGACCCAGTACTTC
TRBJ1-6	TRBV2	few	.	CASSGVALGSYNSPLHF	TGTGCCAGCAGTGGAGTGGCTTTGGGGTCCTATAATTCACCCCTCCACTTT
TRBJ1-4	TRBV23-1	once	.	CASSQPRDATNEKLFF	TGCGCCAGCAGTCAGCCCCGGGACGCAACTAATGAAAAACTGTTTTTT
TRBJ1-1	TRBV9	.	.	CASSAGDYTEAFF	TGTGCCAGCAGTGCAGGGGATTACACTGAAGCTTTCTTT
TRBJ1-3	TRBV3-1/TRBV3-2	.	TRBD1	CASSRRQGSPISSGNTIYF	TGTGCCAGCAGCCGTAGACAGGGGTCGCCCATAAGCTCTGGAAACACCATATATTTT
TRBJ2-3	TRBV5-6	.	TRBD2	CASSKAGGTDTQYF	TGTGCCAGCAGTAAAGCGGGGGGCACAGATACGCAGTATTTT
TRBJ1-1	TRBV27	.	.	CASSWSNNGEAFF	TGTGCCAGCAGTTGGTCCAACAACGGGGAAGCTTTCTTT
TRBJ1-2	TRBV19	.	TRBD1	CASSSTGARYGYTF	TGTGCCAGTAGTTCTACAGGGGCCAGATATGGCTACACCTTC
TRBJ2-7	TRBV10-3	.	.	CAIRLSGTSYEQYF	TGTGCCATCAGGCTTTCGGGAACATCCTACGAGCAGTACTTC
TRBJ1-5	TRBV6-5	.	TRBD1	CASSYDREQPQHF	TGTGCCAGCAGTTACGACAGGGAGCAGCCCCAGCATTTT
TRBJ2-1	TRBV28	.	TRBD2	CASSGPLAGEQFF	TGTGCCAGCAGCGGACCTTTAGCGGGAGAGCAGTTCTTC
TRBJ1-1	TRBV12-3/TRBV12-4	.	.	CASSLRGSAFF	TGTGCCAGCAGTTTACGGGGATCAGCTTTCTTT
TRBJ1-2	TRBV5-6	.	.	CASSLGQTFNYGYTF	TGTGCCAGCAGCTTGGGGCAGACTTTTAACTATGGCTACACCTTC
TRBJ2-7	TRBV28	.	.	CASRVWGEQYF	TGTGCCAGCAGGGTGTGGGGCGAGCAGTACTTC
TRBJ1-5	TRBV9	.	.	CASSPSGGGNQPQHF	TGTGCCAGCAGCCCGAGCGGGGGCGGCAATCAGCCCCAGCATTTT
TRBJ2-5	TRBV2	.	TRBD2	CASSPWGLAGSGETQYF	TGTGCCAGCAGTCCCTGGGGACTAGCGGGAAGTGGGGAGACCCAGTACTTC
TRBJ2-7	TRBV28	.	.	CASSWQQGGDEQYF	TGTGCCAGCAGTTGGCAGCAGGGTGGAGACGAGCAGTACTTC
TRBJ2-7	TRBV6-6	.	.	CASSATAYEQYF	TGTGCCAGCAGTGCGACAGCCTACGAGCAGTACTTC
TRBJ1-1	TRBV5-1	.	.	CASSLSGSSTEAFF	TGCGCCAGCAGCTTATCCGGATCGAGCACTGAAGCTTTCTTT
TRBJ2-7	TRBV5-4	.	.	CASSLDRYEQYF	TGTGCCAGCAGCTTGGATAGATACGAGCAGTACTTC